The 27 T cell receptor beta chains below all came from one sample that was sequenced in a study of blood T cell repertoires in COVID-19. Data came from immunoSEQ multiplex PCR; TCRdb stores just in-frame clones and leaves some out. In the table there are around 93,000 clones, roughly 80% of which are singletons. Sequencing used peripheral blood. The receptors come from a man older than 75 with acute or convalescent COVID-19.

J is TRBJ2-3 and V is TRBV21-1; TRBD1, the table's D call, was not compared with the DNA. TRBV21-1 is labeled a pseudogene. The CDR3 has 15 amino acids. The CDR3 nucleotides read TGTGCCAGCAGCAATAAGGGACAGGGAGGAGATACGCAGTATTTT. As protein: CASSNKGQGGDTQYF.

The gene calls are TRBV19 and TRBJ2-1, with 11 bases fitting TRBD2. With V trimmed by 5 bases and J by 0 bases, 15 bases remained unmatched. Germline CDR1 reads LNHDA; CDR2 reads SQIVND (reference sequence). The CDR3 spans 20 residues. The CDR3 sequence is CASSRTGTSGLLTSYNEQFF. The CDR3 bases are TGTGCCAGTAGTCGAACAGGGACTAGCGGACTACTAACCTCCTACAATGAGCAGTTCTTC.

The J gene is TRBJ1-6, the V gene TRBV6-5; the D is unclear. There are 14 residues in the CDR3. Germline V gives CDR1 MNHEY, CDR2 SVGAGI. The V gene lost 6 bases and the J gene lost 0 bases, with 6 bases spanning the gap. The CDR3 loop reads CASRGSSYNSPLHF. Written as DNA, the CDR3 is TGTGCCAGCAGAGGGAGCTCCTATAATTCACCCCTCCACTTT.

This sequence joins TRBV4-1 and TRBJ2-7, with 9 nucleotides matching TRBD1. V was pared by 3 bases and J by 5 bases, with 8 bases of the junction left unmatched. This CDR3 comprises 15 residues. The germline V gene has CDR1 MGHRA and CDR2 YSYEKL. The CDR3 protein is CASSQVGTGTHEQYF. CDR3 nucleotides: TGCGCCAGCAGCCAGGTCGGGACAGGGACCCACGAGCAGTACTTC.

The genes are TRBV6-5 and TRBJ2-7; 9 bases map to TRBD1. The CDR3 sequence is 15 residues long. Germline loops: CDR1 MNHEY, CDR2 SVGAGI. J gave up 3 bases and V 6 bases, and 9 bases lay outside the gene matches. The CDR3 region is CASRRPGTGLYEQYF. The CDR3 DNA sequence: TGTGCCAGCAGACGACCCGGGACAGGGCTCTACGAGCAGTACTTC.

J is TRBJ1-3 and V is TRBV19, with D possibly being TRBD1 (5 bases). This CDR3 has 14 amino acids. The ends were cut back, 3 bases at V and 4 bases at J, with 10 bases in the middle. Germline CDR1 reads LNHDA; CDR2 reads SQIVND (reference sequence). CDR3 nucleotides: TGTGCCAGTAGTATCGGAGGGGTCGGAAACACCATATATTTT. Its protein is CASSIGGVGNTIYF.

This chain links TRBV6-6 with TRBJ1-4; 7 bases are shared with TRBD1. The CDR3 spans 13 residues. V shed 4 bases and J 10 bases; nucleotides not matched to a gene: 6. CDR1 MNHNY and CDR2 SVGAGI come from the germline V gene (reference sequence). In nucleotides, the CDR3 is TGTGCCAGCAGTTTGGGACAGCCCGTAAAACTGTTTTTT. This codes for CASSLGQPVKLFF.

The chain employs TRBV13 and TRBJ2-3, with 7 bases identical to TRBD2. Per the germline V gene, CDR1 is PRHDT and CDR2 is FYEKMQ (reference sequence). The junction had 4 bases not matched to a gene; V was cut back by 5 bases and J by 2 bases. This CDR3 has 14 amino acids. The CDR3 reads CASSRAGATDTQYF. DNA of the CDR3: TGTGCCAGCAGCCGCGCGGGAGCCACAGATACGCAGTATTTT.

The chain joins TRBV9 to TRBJ2-1, with D possibly TRBD2 on 5 matching bases. Germline CDR1 reads SGDLS; CDR2 reads YYNGEE. The CDR3 is made up of 13 amino acids. Trimming took 3 bases from V and 10 from J, leaving 14 bases between them. The DNA of the CDR3 is TGTGCCAGCAGCGCGAAAATTCCGGGGGAGCAGTTCTTC. Its translation: CASSAKIPGEQFF. The whole variable domain, remainder taken from reference TRBV9 and TRBJ2-1, is DSGVTQTPKHLITATGQRVTLRCSPRSGDLSVYWYQQSLDQGLQFLIQYYNGEERAKGNILERFSAQQFPDLHSELNLSSLELGDSALYFCASSAKIPGEQFFGPGTRLTVL.

CDR3 residues: CAISATYNEQFF. The CDR3, as DNA: TGTGCCATCAGCGCTACCTACAATGAGCAGTTCTTC. V gene TRBV10-3 combines with J gene TRBJ2-1; D is ambiguous. Germline V CDR1 and CDR2: ENHRY, SYGVKD. This CDR3 has 12 amino acids. The V end was cut by 6 bases, the J end by 2 bases, with 5 bases between.

The chain recombines TRBV27 with TRBJ2-1, with TRBD1 as a possible D gene (5 bases). Trimming took 5 bases from V and 9 from J, leaving 11 bases between them. There are 12 residues in the CDR3. Germline V lookup: CDR1 MNHEY, CDR2 SMNVEV (reference sequence). CDR3 DNA: TGTGCCAGCAGTCCCAGGGTTGGTGAGCAGTTCTTC. It is translated as CASSPRVGEQFF.

The rearrangement joins TRBV6-2 or TRBV6-3 to TRBJ2-3, with 10 positions matching TRBD2. With V trimmed by 4 bases and J by 4 bases, 11 bases remained unmatched. The CDR3 is 17 amino acids. Germline loops: CDR1 MNHEY, CDR2 SVGEGT. In DNA, the CDR3 is TGTGCCAGCAGTTCTTCCCCGGGACTAGCGAGGCCAGATACGCAGTATTTT. Its protein is CASSSSPGLARPDTQYF.

This sequence joins TRBV14 and TRBJ2-7; maybe TRBD1 (5 bases). This CDR3 has 15 residues. CDR1 SGHDN and CDR2 FVKESK come from the germline V gene. Trimming left V 4 bases short and J 1 base short, with 14 bases between. The CDR3 nucleotides are TGTGCCAGCAGCCTGAAGGGGTTGAGTTCCTACGAGCAGTACTTC. Amino acids: CASSLKGLSSYEQYF.

This chain uses TRBV4-1 with TRBJ1-1, with a weak D call TRBD1 (6 bases). The CDR3 length is 15 residues. CDR1 is MGHRA and CDR2 is YSYEKL in the germline V gene. V shed 6 bases and J shed 0 bases, with 14 bases lying between them. This CDR3 is CASRPQGTMNTEAFF. The DNA for the CDR3 is TGCGCCAGCAGGCCCCAGGGGACCATGAACACTGAAGCTTTCTTT.

The chain joins TRBV7-8 to TRBJ2-5; TRBD2 is a possible D gene (7 bases). The CDR3 extends over 16 amino acids. Trimming removed 4 bases at V and 5 bases at J, with 20 bases between. CDR1 SGHVS and CDR2 FQNEAQ come from the germline V gene. Here the CDR3 reads CASSSPPGGGDETQYF. The CDR3 DNA sequence: TGTGCCAGCAGCTCCCCACCCGGAGGGGGGGACGAGACCCAGTACTTC.

V and J are TRBV28 and TRBJ1-5, with D unclear. Germline assignment: CDR1 MDHEN and CDR2 SYDVKM. The ends were cut back, 2 bases at V and 0 bases at J, with 17 bases in the middle. CDR3 length: 18 residues. The DNA of the CDR3 is TGTGCCAGCAGTTTAGTGTGGGCCCTACTTTCTAGCAATCAGCCCCAGCATTTT. It yields the protein CASSLVWALLSSNQPQHF. Full variable domain (remainder filled in from reference TRBV28 and TRBJ1-5): DVKVTQSSRYLVKRTGEKVFLECVQDMDHENMFWYRQDPGLGLRLIYFSYDVKMKEKGDIPEGYSVSREKKERFSLILESASTNQTSMYLCASSLVWALLSSNQPQHFGDGTRLSIL.

This clone is a singleton in its sample. V gene TRBV6-5 combines with J gene TRBJ2-3; D possibly corresponds to TRBD2 (7 bases). The CDR3 has 15 amino acids. Germline CDR1 MNHEY, CDR2 SVGAGI. V was shortened by 6 bases and J by 1 base, with 14 bases between the two germline ends. CDR3 nucleotides: TGTGCCAGCAGGACTGGGGGGGCTCGCACAGATACGCAGTATTTT. Amino acids: CASRTGGARTDTQYF.

This chain connects TRBV5-4 to TRBJ2-3; tentatively, D is TRBD2 (6 bases). Looked up from germline, CDR1 is SGHNT and CDR2 is YYREEE (reference sequence). The CDR3 spans 17 residues. Trimming took 0 bases from V and 4 from J, leaving 18 bases between them. The chain's CDR3 is CASSLDGPLGEADTQYF. CDR3 nucleotide sequence: TGTGCCAGCAGCTTGGATGGACCTTTGGGGGAGGCAGATACGCAGTATTTT.

Notes on this clone: Other DNA sequences from this sample encode an identical CDR3 as well. The rearrangement links TRBV19 to TRBJ1-5; no clear D. From germline, CDR1 is LNHDA and CDR2 SQIVND (reference sequence). The length of the CDR3 is 14 residues. Trimming shortened V by 6 bases and J by 0 bases, and 9 bases separated the two germline ends. The CDR3 loop is CASSMAFSNQPQHF. The CDR3 region has the DNA TGTGCCAGTAGCATGGCTTTTAGCAATCAGCCCCAGCATTTT.

V gene TRBV3-1 (or the pseudogene TRBV3-2) combines with J gene TRBJ1-6, with 9 bases aligning to TRBD1. The germline CDR1 and CDR2 sequences are LGHDT and YNNKEL (reference sequence). This CDR3 region has 16 residues. V lost 3 bases and J lost 9; bases outside the gene matches: 9. This chain's CDR3 is CASSQVQGAGFSPLHF. CDR3 nucleotide sequence: TGTGCCAGCAGCCAGGTACAGGGGGCTGGGTTTTCACCCCTCCACTTT.

This clone was detected a few times. The chain recombines TRBV27 with TRBJ2-1; a weak D match, TRBD2 (5 bases). The ends were cut back, 4 bases at V and 7 bases at J, with 11 bases in the middle. The CDR3 spans 13 residues. CDR1 and CDR2 (germline): MNHEY, SMNVEV (reference sequence). This chain's CDR3 is CASSWTFGNEQFF. The CDR3, as DNA: TGTGCCAGCAGTTGGACTTTCGGGAATGAGCAGTTCTTC.

The chain recombines TRBV29-1 with TRBJ1-1; TRBD1 might be the D (6 bases). Germline CDR1 SQVTM, CDR2 ANQGSEA. The CDR3 runs 12 residues. Trimming removed 6 bases at V and 7 bases at J, with 15 bases between. DNA for the CDR3: TGCAGCGTCCGGGTAGGGACACATGAAGCTTTCTTT. Its translation is CSVRVGTHEAFF. Full variable domain (remainder filled in from reference TRBV29-1 and TRBJ1-1): SAVISQKPSRDICQRGTSLTIQCQVDSQVTMMFWYRQQPGQSLTLIATANQGSEATYESGFVIDKFPISRPNLTFSTLTVSNMSPEDSSIYLCSVRVGTHEAFFGQGTRLTVV.

The chain links TRBV7-2 to TRBJ1-2, with D hard to call. CDR1 is SGHTA, CDR2 FQGNSA, per germline. The germline V and J ends were trimmed by 1 base and 1 base, with 7 bases remaining between them. The CDR3 contains 14 residues. The CDR3 region has the DNA TGTGCCAGCAGCTTAGTTAGGAGTAACTATGGCTACACCTTC. This sequence encodes CASSLVRSNYGYTF.

The chain has TRBV5-8 and TRBJ2-5, with 7 positions matching TRBD1. CDR3 length: 13 amino acids. The V gene's germline CDR1 is SGHTS and CDR2 YDEGEE. The trim removed 6 bases at V and 3 bases at J, leaving 5 bases unmatched. CDR3 nucleotides: TGTGCCAGCAACAGGGGTGGAGAAGAGACCCAGTACTTC. Protein: CASNRGGEETQYF.

This clone was seen a handful of times. V usage is TRBV28 and J usage is TRBJ1-2; D is unresolved. Trimming took off 10 bases at V and 4 bases at J, with 13 bases between the two ends. This CDR3 is built from 12 residues. Germline V lookup: CDR1 MDHEN, CDR2 SYDVKM. The CDR3 loop is CAILIATYGYTF. The CDR3, as DNA: TGTGCCATCCTTATCGCTACCTATGGCTACACCTTC.

The rearrangement links TRBV7-8 to TRBJ1-3; possible D gene TRBD1, 6 bases. The CDR3 runs 17 residues. Between the trimmed V and J ends, which lost 5 bases and 4 bases, there was a span of 21 bases. The germline gives CDR1 SGHVS, CDR2 FQNEAQ. The CDR3 here is CASSLTTQGPSGNTIYF. The CDR3 coding sequence is TGTGCCAGCAGCCTAACCACACAGGGACCGTCAGGAAACACCATATATTTT.

This chain joins TRBV24-1 and TRBJ2-1; 8 nucleotides line up with TRBD2. The CDR3 extends over 16 amino acids. CDR1 is KGHDR and CDR2 is SFDVKD in the germline V gene. The V gene end was trimmed by 4 bases and the J gene end by 7 bases; junction bases not matched to a gene: 11. The CDR3 sequence: CATSEPTSGLENEQFF. In nucleotides, the CDR3 is TGTGCCACCAGTGAACCTACTAGCGGACTTGAGAATGAGCAGTTCTTC.